This TCR beta chain emerged from a study of cytomegalovirus exposure and HLA in healthy donors (dated by TCRdb to 2017 to 2019). About the study as a whole: According to an earlier analysis of a few hundred of the donors, 150 million to 200 million T cells yielded over 100 million unique TCR beta sequences and less than 300 Gb of sequence data. The study aimed to test whether signatures of past pathogen exposure could be identified by cataloging public T cell receptors. An early release covering 550 to 700 HLA-typed donors comprised approximately 290 gigabases of sequencing data and roughly 86 million unique TCR sequences. Rather than drawing on any new phenotypic data, the later analysis identified candidate immune exposures from TCR beta sequences and the way those sequences occurred across donors. The study used immunosequencing to profile the T cell repertoires of under 700 subjects and linked those repertoires to cytomegalovirus serostatus. To study patterns of TCR occurrence, a later analysis re-analyzed previously published TCR beta repertoires from several hundred donors and added high-resolution HLA genotyping. High-throughput TCR immunosequencing, statistical association of individual TCRs with disease status, and machine learning were combined to predict cytomegalovirus infection status. Besides the first cohort of hundreds of subjects, a separate validation cohort made up of around 120 different subjects was used. A later genetic analysis took genome-wide SNP genotypes for about 55% of the 666 donors and used that subset as a discovery cohort. The number of donors typed differed by locus, with roughly 620-630 for A, B, C, DRB1 and DQB1, over 500 for DQA1, approximately 580 for DPA1, and around 430 for DPB1. Of the 350 to 450 genotyped donors, approximately 80% were placed in the genetic ancestry cluster associated with self-reported Caucasian donors. Four to six DR-DQ haplotypes were handled as single units for association and clustering because linkage in the cohort was strong. Every discovery cohort repertoire had been produced on one sequencing platform. Donor age, sex, ethnicity and CMV serostatus were compiled together with the repertoire data. An earlier analysis of 587 of the donors used high-throughput TCR beta sequencing to judge whether each TCR beta V gene segment behaved as functional or pseudogenic. On average, 235,054 unique TCR beta nucleotide sequences were sequenced per donor among fewer than 500 genotyped donors of the cohort, with about 19% of those sequences being non-productive. Class I and class II HLA loci were covered by the typing at four-digit resolution.

The research as a whole found: A later analysis found that HLA-associated TCR beta chains were more clonally expanded and had lower generation probabilities than equally common non-associated chains. A further reported finding was that TCR beta sequences accurately predicted the HLA-A and HLA-B alleles for most subjects in the first cohort. Strong co-occurrence of HLA alleles, especially DR and DQ, made assigning TCR associations to individual alleles difficult. In vitro tests confirmed that a few of the cytomegalovirus-associated TCR beta chains recognize cytomegalovirus antigens. Correlated functional status among segregating V segments might be attributable to linkage disequilibrium, but an unknown experimental factor could not be ruled out. CMV serostatus was the only immune exposure information available for the cohort. A later analysis reported that several top co-occurrence clusters appeared linked to parvovirus B19, influenza, CMV and Epstein-Barr virus. Some 16 rarely observed V segments, including chromosome 9 orphons, were excluded from the earlier analysis of several hundred of the donors because counts were too low. In a later analysis, the rate of TCR association differed among HLA loci, with DRB1 alleles having the most associated TCRs and HLA-C alleles having the fewest. HLA typing was unavailable for some donors at each locus, so association tests used only the typed subset. In this cohort, only TCR beta chains were sequenced, and detectable features were limited by the absence of alpha or paired-chain data. Cytomegalovirus status was reported to be diagnosed by the classifier with high specificity and sensitivity in both the original and validation cohorts. Compared with the approximately 720-donor mean, donors in an Asian-associated ancestry cluster had fewer N-insertions in productive TCRs, according to a later genetic analysis. Most CMV-associated TCR beta chains appeared to be HLA-restricted in a later analysis, and the HLA associations seemed to be driven largely by CMV exposure. A group of highly shared sequence variants was considered likely to be a technical artifact of the sequencing pipeline. The study gave a list of under 200 TCR beta chains associated with cytomegalovirus. The authors suggested that the approach could potentially be generalized to other disease states and immunological phenotypes. Most TCR sequences were seen in very few donors, while some public TCRs were found in many individuals. The 87-base-pair reads could not distinguish some IMGT-functional V segments, including TRBV6-2 and TRBV6-3, so those segments were excluded. In a later analysis, some 18,000 TCR beta sequences were associated with specific HLA alleles at a false discovery rate of 0.05. In an earlier analysis of around 600 of the donors, most TCR beta V segments were observed in productive rearrangements about 87% or about 30% of the time, broadly matching IMGT annotations. Roughly uniform sequencing depth across donors was assumed in presence/absence analyses, although this assumption may not hold. V-gene and J-gene trimming of TCR beta chains was associated with a missense DCLRE1C variant in a later genetic analysis, and the association was replicated in an independent cohort.

The cohort consisted of 600 to 700 healthy bone marrow donors. All cohort members were sampled while nominally healthy, although unrecorded immune exposures were likely present. The donor was CMV seropositive and belonged to the group of 250 to 300 seropositive cohort members. Every donor gave a peripheral blood sample, and the peripheral blood mononuclear cells from that sample were used for TCR beta sequencing. Genomic DNA was extracted from the blood cell samples with the Qiagen DNeasy Blood Extraction Kit. The CDR3 has 13 amino acids, counting the end cysteine and phenylalanine. Only the CDR3 part of the read is kept: 39 bases, read in frame from the first base. V was cut back by 0 bases and J by 8 bases, leaving a gap of 10 bases between them. From the germline V gene, CDR1 is ENHRY and CDR2 is SYGVKD. The library was obtained by the immunoSEQ multiplex PCR assay. For the multiplex PCR, a mixture combining 60 forward primers for TCR Vbeta segments and 13 reverse primers for TCR Jbeta segments was used. A multiplex PCR assay on genomic DNA amplified the CDR3 region of rearranged TCR beta genes. On the Illumina HiSeq System, the amplified TCR beta libraries were sequenced as 87-base-pair reads. Per the authors' processing: Across the 670 or so repertoires, a later analysis counted 80 million or so unique TCR beta chains, roughly 11 million of which were shared by at least two donors. Raw reads were error-corrected and collapsed into unique sequences by a nearest-neighbor algorithm in which closely related sequences were merged to remove PCR and sequencing errors. Alignment of CDR3 sequences to IMGT reference sequences was used to assign V, D and J gene segments. For a sequence to be retained, a match of at least six nucleotides was required to both a V gene segment and a J gene segment. A rearrangement counted as productive if the CDR3 had no stop codons and remained in frame with V and J, and every other rearrangement counted as non-productive. CDR3 was defined according to IMGT convention as the region running from the second conserved V-encoded cysteine to the conserved J-encoded phenylalanine. The earlier analysis of about 610 of the donors excluded sequences that lacked an unambiguous match to a single V gene segment. An earlier analysis of about 600 of the donors called V segments functional above 56.7% productive rearrangements and segregating when the between-donor standard deviation exceeded 5%. A statistical classification framework was built to diagnose cytomegalovirus status from the catalog of TCR beta chain sequences. V and J gene assignment, in a later analysis, came from comparing TCR nucleotide sequences with IMGT/GENE-DB human TR gene sequences. A later analysis assigned CDR3 sequences and most-parsimonious VDJ recombination scenarios with the TCRdist pipeline. In a later analysis, every TCR beta chain was defined by the combination of its CDR3 amino acid sequence and its V-gene family, and reads without a unique V-gene family were dropped. In a later analysis, 500 to 700 highly shared, low-generation-probability nucleotide sequences were removed to address suspected cross-contamination and a sequencing artifact. A later analysis calculated a clonal expansion index for each public chain from normalized within-repertoire ranks of inferred template counts. A later analysis computed generation probabilities with a VDJ recombination model fitted to out-of-frame rearrangements, and checked the results against IGoR. Hypergeometric tests were used in a later analysis to score TCR-TCR, TCR-HLA and TCR-CMV co-occurrence, with a repertoire-size bias correction applied to the TCR pairs. In a later analysis, false discovery rates were estimated by permuting HLA or CMV assignments 20 times. A later analysis grouped co-occurring TCRs with DBSCAN, adding TCRdist sequence similarity when clustering within HLA-allele-positive subsets. For co-occurrence clustering, repertoires with fewer than 30,000 or more than 120,000 public chains were excluded, along with about five repertoires with anomalous nucleotide sharing. What TCRdb holds here is the immuneACCESS table cut down to in-frame rearrangements. Part of the clones is not present; checked against another copy, under half of the missing clones reflect an unresolved V gene, and the others are unexplained. The V and J calls and clone size come from that table; D and trimming were worked out from the DNA. Here the sample has around 99,000 clones; 69% occur a single time. Roughly 5.5% of the sample rests with the top ten.

Details on this clone: Its recognized antigen is unknown. No clone much larger than this one lies a single base away; base qualities are absent.

The clonotype comes from a woman in her sixties or seventies in good health and CMV-seropositive. Sample: PBMCs. The rearrangement joined TRBV10-3 to TRBJ1-2; the D gene cannot be named for sure. At the DNA level, the sequence is TGTGCCATCAGTGAGTCGCCGGTCGAGGGCTACACCTTC. This gives the protein CAISESPVEGYTF.